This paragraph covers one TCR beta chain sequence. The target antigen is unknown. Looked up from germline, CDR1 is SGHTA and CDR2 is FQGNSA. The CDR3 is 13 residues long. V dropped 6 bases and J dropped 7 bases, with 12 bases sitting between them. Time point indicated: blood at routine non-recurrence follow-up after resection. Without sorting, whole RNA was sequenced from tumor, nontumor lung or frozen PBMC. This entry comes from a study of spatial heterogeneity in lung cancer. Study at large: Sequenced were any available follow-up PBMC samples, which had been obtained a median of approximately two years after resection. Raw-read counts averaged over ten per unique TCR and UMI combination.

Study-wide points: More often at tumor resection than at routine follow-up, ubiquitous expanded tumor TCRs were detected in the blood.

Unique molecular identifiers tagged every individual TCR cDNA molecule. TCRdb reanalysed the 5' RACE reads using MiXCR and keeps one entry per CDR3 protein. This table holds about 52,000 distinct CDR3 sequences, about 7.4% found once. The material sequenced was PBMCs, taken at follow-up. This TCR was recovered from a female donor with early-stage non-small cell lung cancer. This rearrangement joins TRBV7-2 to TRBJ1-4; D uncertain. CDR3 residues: CASRSGTAEKLFF. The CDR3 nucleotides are TGTGCCAGCAGAAGTGGTACAGCTGAAAAACTGTTTTTT.